The clone carrying this TCR beta chain was counted between two and nine times. Its target is not known. This record belongs to a study of cytomegalovirus exposure and HLA in healthy donors. Study outcomes and limitations: Across all donors, roughly uniform sequencing depth was an assumption of the presence/absence analyses. TCR beta V segments were, for the most part, productive about 87% or about 30% of the time in an earlier analysis. The likely explanation for a cluster of highly shared sequence variants was sequencing artifact. As immune exposure information, only CMV serostatus was available.

The PCR was carried out with 60 Vbeta primers and 13 Jbeta primers. The method was immunoSEQ multiplex PCR; TCRdb's version includes in-frame clones alone and lacks a portion of them. The sample lists 55,000 to 75,000 clones, 70% to 75% occurring once. The V end lost 4 bases, the J end lost 5 bases, and 17 bases lay between the germline ends. CDR1 and CDR2 (germline): GTSNPN, SVGIG (reference sequence). CDR3 length: 14 residues. The source is a human donor in good health. The sequencing input was PBMCs. This sequence joins TRBV30 and TRBJ2-5, with D hard to call. CDR3 residues: CAWNPFSGVETQYF. CDR3 DNA: TGTGCCTGGAACCCGTTTTCAGGCGTGGAGACCCAGTACTTC.